A single sample is the source of the 20 T cell receptor beta chains below, sequenced in a study of response to subunit inactivated influenza vaccine. MiXCR, applied by TCRdb to the RT-PCR reads, yields one record per CDR3 protein. The sample holds approximately 500,000 distinct CDR3 sequences, 14% seen once. This specimen was PBMCs from blood, taken approximately 13 days after vaccination. The receptors here all came from a man aged 50 to 60 who received an inactivated influenza vaccine.

Here the CDR3 DNA reads TGTGCCAGCTGGACGGGAGAGACCCAGTACTTC. It translates to CASWTGETQYF. The chain joins TRBV6-5 to TRBJ2-5; D unresolved. Germline V CDR1 and CDR2: MNHEY, SVGAGI. The CDR3 has 11 amino acids. V was shortened by 8 bases and J by 4 bases, with 8 bases between the two germline ends.

The chain links TRBV5-1 to TRBJ2-1, with 13 bases matching TRBD2. This CDR3 comprises 16 residues. Germline CDR1 reads SGHRS; CDR2 reads YFSETQ. V was clipped by 4 bases and J by 6 bases; unmatched bases: 7. The CDR3 nucleotides are TGCGCCAGCAGCACACGGACTAGCGGGAGACGCAATGAGCAGTTCTTC. Protein product: CASSTRTSGRRNEQFF. The whole variable domain, filled in from reference TRBV5-1 and TRBJ2-1, reads KAGVTQTPRYLIKTRGQQVTLSCSPISGHRSVSWYQQTPGQGLQFLFEYFSETQRNKGNFPGRFSGRQFSNSRSEMNVSTLELGDSALYLCASSTRTSGRRNEQFFGPGTRLTVL.

Of note for this clonotype: This sequence may be a read error, since a much larger clone differs from it by one base. This chain links TRBV28 with TRBJ1-2, with D possibly matching TRBD1 (6 bases). Per germline, CDR1 MDHEN and CDR2 SYDVKM. This CDR3 comprises 12 residues. Trimming stripped 7 bases from V and 7 bases from J, with 13 bases between. This chain's CDR3 is CASTTGGIGYTF. The CDR3 coding sequence is TGTGCCAGCACCACTGGGGGCATTGGCTACACCTTC.

This clonotype was observed many times. The CDR3, as DNA: TGCGCCAGCAGCAAGAGGGACAGGGTGAACACCGGGGAGCTGTTTTTT. It specifies CASSKRDRVNTGELFF. The chain links TRBV5-1 to TRBJ2-2, with 9 bases identical to TRBD1. The CDR3 spans 16 residues. Trimming cost V 4 bases and J 1 base; bases outside gene matches: 5. Germline CDR1 and CDR2: SGHRS and YFSETQ.

This clonotype appeared a few times. The V gene is TRBV5-1, the J gene TRBJ2-5; maybe TRBD2 (6 bases). The germline V and J ends were trimmed by 6 bases and 5 bases, with 14 bases remaining between them. The germline CDR1 and CDR2 sequences are SGHRS and YFSETQ. This CDR3 spans 13 amino acids. For the CDR3, the DNA is TGCGCCAGCACGACTCCGGGGAGGGAGACCCAGTACTTC. It codes for CASTTPGRETQYF.

This chain uses TRBV5-4 with TRBJ2-3; the D gene is possibly TRBD2 (5 bases). The CDR3 covers 17 residues. Germline V gene lookup returns CDR1 SGHNT and CDR2 YYREEE (reference sequence). V shed 1 base and J shed 3 bases, with 18 bases lying between them. CDR3 nucleotides: TGTGCCAGCAGCTTGATCCGATCGTCGGACTTAACAGATACGCAGTATTTT. Its protein is CASSLIRSSDLTDTQYF. The full variable domain, rest sourced from reference TRBV5-4 and TRBJ2-3, is ETGVTQSPTHLIKTRGQQVTLRCSSQSGHNTVSWYQQALGQGPQFIFQYYREEENGRGNFPPRFSGLQFPNYSSELNVNALELDDSALYLCASSLIRSSDLTDTQYFGPGTRLTVL.

This clonotype was observed many times. This chain connects TRBV12-3 or TRBV12-4 to TRBJ2-3; 12 nucleotides agree with TRBD2. The trim removed 2 bases at V and 7 bases at J, leaving 4 bases unmatched. CDR3 length: 15 residues. CDR3 region: CASSLSSGRVNTQYF. In nucleotides, the CDR3 is TGTGCCAGCAGTTTATCTAGCGGGAGGGTAAATACGCAGTATTTT.

This clonotype was counted many times. V usage is TRBV6-2 or TRBV6-3 and J usage is TRBJ2-7; perhaps D is TRBD1 or TRBD2 (6 bases each). This CDR3 spans 14 amino acids. The germline V and J ends were trimmed by 7 bases and 1 base, with 14 bases remaining between them. The germline gives CDR1 MNHEY, CDR2 SVGEGT. CDR3 region: CASKGGRFSYEQYF. The DNA of the CDR3 is TGTGCCAGCAAGGGGGGCCGATTTTCCTACGAGCAGTACTTC.

In its sample, this clonotype was seen a few times. The genes are TRBV11-2 and TRBJ1-6, with D perhaps TRBD1 (6 bases). This CDR3 comprises 17 residues. The ends were cut back, 5 bases at V and 0 bases at J, with 14 bases in the middle. Looked up from germline, CDR1 is SGHAT and CDR2 is FQNNGV. The CDR3 nucleotides are TGTGCCAGCAGCCCCGCTCAGGGGCGCTCCTATAATTCACCCCTCCACTTT. Its protein product is CASSPAQGRSYNSPLHF.

The chain carries TRBV20-1 and TRBJ1-4; 7 bases are a match to TRBD1. CDR1 is DFQATT and CDR2 is SNEGSKA in the germline V gene (reference sequence). The CDR3 spans 13 residues. The J segment lost 8 bases and the V segment lost 6 bases, leaving 9 bases of the junction unmatched. CDR3 loop: CSAGPTGDEKLFF. DNA for the CDR3: TGCAGTGCCGGACCTACAGGGGACGAAAAACTGTTTTTT.

The sample holds a few counts of this clonotype. The J gene is TRBJ2-1, the V gene TRBV10-3; 14 positions agree with TRBD2. The V and J ends lost 5 bases and 5 bases, in that order; junction bases with no gene match: 5. Germline lookup yields CDR1 ENHRY and CDR2 SYGVKD. The CDR3 spans 16 residues. The CDR3 here is CAISRLAGGNDNEQFF. The DNA of the CDR3 is TGTGCCATCAGTAGACTAGCGGGAGGGAACGACAATGAGCAGTTCTTC.

This clonotype was counted only a few times. This chain uses TRBV24-1 with TRBJ2-7, with D perhaps matching TRBD2 (5 bases). Trimming removed 5 bases at V and 2 bases at J, with 9 bases between. Germline CDR1 is KGHDR and CDR2 is SFDVKD. There are 13 residues in the CDR3. CDR3 nucleotide sequence: TGTGCCACCAGTGCCGGGATGGCCTACGAGCAGTACTTC. Its protein is CATSAGMAYEQYF.

This clonotype was seen ten or more times. The rearrangement joins TRBV7-8 to TRBJ1-4; the D is unclear. Germline V gene lookup returns CDR1 SGHVS and CDR2 FQNEAQ. V shed 1 base and J shed 4 bases, with 7 bases lying between them. The CDR3 extends over 14 amino acids. The CDR3: CASSLEGSNEKLFF. The CDR3 region has the DNA TGTGCCAGCAGCTTAGAAGGCAGTAATGAAAAACTGTTTTTT.

This sequence joins TRBV9 and TRBJ2-7; a possible D gene is TRBD2 (6 bases). CDR1 and CDR2 (germline): SGDLS, YYNGEE. The CDR3 loop spans 14 amino acids. The germline V and J ends were trimmed by 3 bases and 2 bases, with 12 bases remaining between them. This CDR3 is CASSAGTQPYEQYF. In DNA form, the CDR3 reads TGTGCCAGCAGCGCCGGGACTCAGCCCTACGAGCAGTACTTC. Looking up the rest from reference TRBV9 and TRBJ2-7 gives the full variable domain: DSGVTQTPKHLITATGQRVTLRCSPRSGDLSVYWYQQSLDQGLQFLIQYYNGEERAKGNILERFSAQQFPDLHSELNLSSLELGDSALYFCASSAGTQPYEQYFGPGTRLTVT.

This clonotype was seen a handful of times. The J gene is TRBJ2-3, the V gene TRBV20-1; 7 bases fit TRBD2. J gave up 2 bases and V 0 bases, and 5 bases lay outside the gene matches. Germline V gene data show CDR1 as DFQATT and CDR2 as SNEGSKA (reference sequence). This CDR3 region has 15 residues. CDR3 loop: CSARDRAGVTDTQYF. The CDR3 region has the DNA TGCAGTGCTAGAGATCGGGCGGGAGTCACAGATACGCAGTATTTT.

There are many counts of this clonotype. This sequence joins TRBV29-1 and TRBJ2-1; TRBD2 matches at 14 bases. The junction had 11 bases not matched to a gene; V was cut back by 6 bases and J by 7 bases. The length of the CDR3 is 16 residues. Germline loops: CDR1 SQVTM, CDR2 ANQGSEA. The CDR3 protein is CSVRRLAGGPNNEQFF. CDR3 nucleotides: TGCAGCGTCCGAAGACTAGCGGGAGGGCCAAATAATGAGCAGTTCTTC.

J is TRBJ2-7 and V is TRBV10-3, with D possibly TRBD2 on 5 matching bases. The CDR3 totals 13 residues. Germline-derived CDR1 and CDR2 are ENHRY and SYGVKD. Deletions cut 7 bases from V and 6 bases from J, with 16 bases between. The chain's CDR3 is CAITSQVGSEQYF. The CDR3 nucleotides read TGTGCCATCACTAGCCAGGTCGGAAGCGAGCAGTACTTC.

This clonotype was seen more than once but under ten times. This chain joins TRBV28 and TRBJ2-7, with TRBD2 identical over 13 bases. The CDR3 has 16 amino acids. From germline, CDR1 is MDHEN and CDR2 SYDVKM. J lost 3 bases, V lost 6 bases, and 8 bases had no gene match. The CDR3 coding sequence is TGTGCCAGCAGCCAGGCCGGGACTAGCGGGAACTACGAGCAGTACTTC. As protein: CASSQAGTSGNYEQYF.

This clonotype was seen many times. The chain has TRBV12-3 or TRBV12-4 and TRBJ2-7; 9 positions match TRBD1. The CDR3 is 12 amino acids. Trimming at V came to 5 bases and at J to 13 bases, leaving 9 bases not matched to a gene. For the CDR3, the DNA is TGTGCCAGCAGTCCTAGTGGGACAGGGCTATACTTC. Amino acid sequence: CASSPSGTGLYF.

This clonotype turned up a few times. This chain uses TRBV3-1 with TRBJ2-1; D not certain. The CDR3 has 16 residues. Germline V gene lookup returns CDR1 LGHDT and CDR2 YNNKEL (reference sequence). The ends were cut back, 0 bases at V and 2 bases at J, with 11 bases in the middle. The chain's CDR3 is CASSQDLKGPYNEQFF. DNA for the CDR3: TGTGCCAGCAGCCAAGATCTGAAAGGTCCCTACAATGAGCAGTTCTTC.